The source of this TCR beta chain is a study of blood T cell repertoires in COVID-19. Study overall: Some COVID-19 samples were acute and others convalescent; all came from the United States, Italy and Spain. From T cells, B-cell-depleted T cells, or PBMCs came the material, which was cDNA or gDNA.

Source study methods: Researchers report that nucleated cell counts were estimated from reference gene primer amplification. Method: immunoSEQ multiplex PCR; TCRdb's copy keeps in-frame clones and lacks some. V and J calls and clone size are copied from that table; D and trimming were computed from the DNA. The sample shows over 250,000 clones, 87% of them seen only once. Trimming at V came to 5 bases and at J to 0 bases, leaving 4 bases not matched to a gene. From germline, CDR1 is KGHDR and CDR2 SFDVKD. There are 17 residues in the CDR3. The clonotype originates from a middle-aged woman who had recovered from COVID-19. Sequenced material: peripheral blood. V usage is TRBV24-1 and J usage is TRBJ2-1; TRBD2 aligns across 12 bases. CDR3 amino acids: CATSGTSGGSSYNEQFF. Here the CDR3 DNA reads TGTGCCACCAGTGGTACTAGCGGGGGGAGCTCCTACAATGAGCAGTTCTTC.